A selection of T cell receptor beta chains follows, all from one sample in a study of T cells in Graves' hyperthyroidism and ophthalmopathy. TCRdb reprocessed the multiplex PCR reads via MiXCR and lists one record per CDR3 protein. This sample has 560,000 or so distinct CDR3 sequences; 15% to 20% occur once, and the top ten carry about 50%. The specimen was blood. Source of these receptors: a man aged 40-49 years with Graves' ophthalmopathy. Both conserved end residues are part of each CDR3. D genes are given only for firm matches. Size is stated for part of the rows, as once, few or many counts, or as a class when the clone is expanded.

TRBJ1-5 many TRBV4-2 TRBD1 TGTGCCAGCAGCCAAGTTTGGGACAGGGTGGAGCAGCCCCAGCATTTT CASSQVWDRVEQPQHF
TRBJ1-1 - TRBV5-1 TRBD1 TGCGCCAGCACTATCGGACAGGGGTTTGTTGAAGCTTTCTTT CASTIGQGFVEAFF
TRBJ2-7 - TRBV5-1 TRBD2 TGCGCCAGCGGAATCTTCTCTAGCGGGGGGGGCGAGCAGTACTTC CASGIFSSGGGEQYF
TRBJ2-7 - TRBV11-2 TRBD2 TGTGCCAGCAGCTGGGAAGGCGGGGGCTCCTACGAGCAGTACTTC CASSWEGGGSYEQYF
TRBJ1-1 few TRBV11-2 TRBD1 TGTGCCAGCAGCTTGGGACAGGGGCCTCGAGGAGGAGGAGCTTTCTTT CASSLGQGPRGGGAFF
TRBJ1-1 - TRBV18 - TGTGCCAGCTCACCAACGCGAGGAACACTGATAGCTTTCTTT CASSPTRGTLIAFF
TRBJ1-2 - TRBV18 - TGTGCCAGCTCACCACCATCGGGTATAGATGGCTACACCTTC CASSPPSGIDGYTF
TRBJ2-3 - TRBV6-1 TRBD2 TGTGCCAGCAGACCTACTAGCGGGACATGGACAGATACGCAGTATTTT CASRPTSGTWTDTQYF
TRBJ2-7 many TRBV2 - TGTGCCAGCAGTGTAAGGGGATCCCTGGGCGAGCAGTACTTC CASSVRGSLGEQYF
TRBJ2-7 - TRBV5-1 TRBD2 TGCGCCAGCAGCCCCTTGACTAGCGGGAGCACCCACGAGCAGTACTTC CASSPLTSGSTHEQYF
TRBJ2-5 many TRBV15 - TGTGCCACCAGCAGAGAAGAGACCCAGTACTTC CATSREETQYF
TRBJ2-3 - TRBV11-2 - TGTGCCAGCAGCTTAAACGCGGGCCCCTTCGAGGGAGATACGCAGTATTTT CASSLNAGPFEGDTQYF
TRBJ2-2 - TRBV29-1 TRBD2 TGCAGCGTTGAGGGGGGGAGGGGATCCGGGGAGCTGTTTTTT CSVEGGRGSGELFF
TRBJ2-1 many TRBV27 TRBD2 TGTGCCAGCAGTTCGGGGGGAGGACGTCGCTCCTACAATGAGCAGTTCTTC CASSSGGGRRSYNEQFF
TRBJ2-3 many TRBV12-3/TRBV12-4 TRBD2 TGTGCCAGCTATGGTGGAGACAGCGATTTAGCGGGAGGAACAGATACGCAGTATTTT CASYGGDSDLAGGTDTQYF
TRBJ1-1 - TRBV11-2 TRBD1 TGTGCCAGCAGCCAGGGGGCAGGGTTAACTGAAGCTTTCTTT CASSQGAGLTEAFF
TRBJ2-5 - TRBV19 - TGTGCCAGTAGCAATCGACCAACAAGCAGGGAGACCCAGTACTTC CASSNRPTSRETQYF
TRBJ2-2 - TRBV28 - TGTGCCAGCAGCCCCTTTTCCAGCAGGGACACCGGGGAGCTGTTTTTT CASSPFSSRDTGELFF
TRBJ2-7 - TRBV7-9 TRBD1 TGTGCCAGCTCGGGACAGTTATCCTACGAGCAGTACTTC CASSGQLSYEQYF
TRBJ2-1 - TRBV9 TRBD2 TGTGCCAGCAGCGTAGGCGGGAGGCCTCAAAGGCATGAGCAGTTCTTC CASSVGGRPQRHEQFF
TRBJ1-5 - TRBV7-8 - TGTGCCAGCAGCCTTGGGCCAGGGGAAAATCAGCCCCAGCATTTT CASSLGPGENQPQHF
TRBJ2-1 many TRBV24-1 TRBD2 TGTGCCACCAGCGGGGGACTAGCGGGAACCTACAATGAGCAGTTCTTC CATSGGLAGTYNEQFF
TRBJ2-1 many TRBV18 - TGTGCCAGCTCGGGCGTTTTTGCGGCCCCTCAGGCTGAGCAGTTCTTC CASSGVFAAPQAEQFF
TRBJ2-7 many TRBV6-1 - TGTGCCAGCTCCCAGAAGGCCGACTCCTACGAGCAGTACTTC CASSQKADSYEQYF
TRBJ2-7 many TRBV7-8 - TGTGCCAGCAGGCCCGGGACTGGGAGCTCCTACGAGCAGTACTTC CASRPGTGSSYEQYF
TRBJ2-7 - TRBV20-1 TRBD2 TGCAGTGCTAGACCGACTAGCGACTCCTACGAGCAGTACTTC CSARPTSDSYEQYF
TRBJ1-2 - TRBV7-3 - TGTGCCAGCGCGTCAAGACGGGGGTTGAGCTATGGCTACACCTTC CASASRRGLSYGYTF
TRBJ1-6 few TRBV12-3/TRBV12-4 - TGTGCCAGCAGTTTACAAGTCCTTGCACCCCTCCACTTT CASSLQVLAPLHF
TRBJ2-5 many TRBV7-9 - TGTGCCAGCAGCTTATCCCTTGGTGAGACCCAGTACTTC CASSLSLGETQYF
TRBJ2-5 - TRBV7-9 TRBD2 TGTGCCAGCAGTTCGGGACTAGCGGAGGGGGAGACCCAGTACTTC CASSSGLAEGETQYF
TRBJ2-3 - TRBV5-8 - TGTGCCAGCCGCAGGGAGAGTATAGATACGCAGTATTTT CASRRESIDTQYF
TRBJ1-6 once TRBV7-4 - TGTGCCAGCAGCTTAACTCCGGGACTTTTTAATTCACCCCTCCACTTT CASSLTPGLFNSPLHF
TRBJ1-2 many TRBV28 - TGTGCCAGCGCCTGGCAGGTCACACGAGGCTACACCTTC CASAWQVTRGYTF
TRBJ2-3 many TRBV20-1 TRBD2 TGCAGTGCCCCTAGCCGGGAGGGCGCAGATACGCAGTATTTT CSAPSREGADTQYF
TRBJ2-7 few TRBV7-9 TRBD1 TGTGCCAGCAGCTTAGTTGGCCGGGACAGGCCTTTTGAGCAGTACTTC CASSLVGRDRPFEQYF
TRBJ1-5 few TRBV6-1 - TGTGCCAGCAGCCCAGACGGGACTTTCAATCAGCCCCAGCATTTT CASSPDGTFNQPQHF
TRBJ1-4 few TRBV28 - TGTGCCAGCAGTTTAAGGCTGGGAGGACTGTTTTTT CASSLRLGGLFF
TRBJ1-3 - TRBV19 - TGTGCCAGTCCGACCTCAGCTGGAAACACCATATATTTT CASPTSAGNTIYF
TRBJ2-5 - TRBV20-1 - TGCAGTGCTAAGAGGGAATTTGGGCAGGGAATGATCCAAGAGACCCAGTACTTC CSAKREFGQGMIQETQYF
TRBJ2-3 - TRBV3-1 - TGTGCCAGCAGCCAAAATCTGGCAGATACGCAGTATTTT CASSQNLADTQYF
TRBJ2-1 many TRBV28 - TGTGCCAGCAGTCCCACCCGGGGCTCCTACAATGAGCAGTTCTTC CASSPTRGSYNEQFF
TRBJ2-7 many TRBV7-9 - TGTGCCAGCAGCTTGCGGTTCCAAGGTGGCTACGAGCAGTACTTC CASSLRFQGGYEQYF